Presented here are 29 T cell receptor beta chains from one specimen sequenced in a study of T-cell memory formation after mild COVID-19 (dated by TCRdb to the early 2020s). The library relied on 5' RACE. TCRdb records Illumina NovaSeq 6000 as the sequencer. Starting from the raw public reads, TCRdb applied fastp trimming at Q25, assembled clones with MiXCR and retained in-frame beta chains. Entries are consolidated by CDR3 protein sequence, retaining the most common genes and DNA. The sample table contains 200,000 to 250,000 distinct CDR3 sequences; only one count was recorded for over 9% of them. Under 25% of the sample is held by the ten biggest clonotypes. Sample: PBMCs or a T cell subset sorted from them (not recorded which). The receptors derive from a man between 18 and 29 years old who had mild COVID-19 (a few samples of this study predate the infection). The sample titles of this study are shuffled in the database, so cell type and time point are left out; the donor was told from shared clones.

The CDR3 loop is CASSRDYGEQFF. CDR3 nucleotides: TGTGCCAGCAGCCGCGACTACGGGGAGCAGTTCTTC. The rearrangement uses TRBV12-3 or TRBV12-4 and TRBJ2-1; D might be TRBD2 (5 bases). Trimming shortened V by 6 bases and J by 10 bases, and 13 bases separated the two germline ends. The CDR3 covers 12 residues.

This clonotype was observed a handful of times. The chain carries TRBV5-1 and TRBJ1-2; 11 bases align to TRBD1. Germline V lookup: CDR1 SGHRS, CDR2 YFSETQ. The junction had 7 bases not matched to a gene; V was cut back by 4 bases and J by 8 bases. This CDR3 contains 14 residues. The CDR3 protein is CASSPDRGRRGYTF. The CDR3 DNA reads TGCGCCAGCAGCCCGGACAGGGGGCGCCGGGGCTACACCTTC.

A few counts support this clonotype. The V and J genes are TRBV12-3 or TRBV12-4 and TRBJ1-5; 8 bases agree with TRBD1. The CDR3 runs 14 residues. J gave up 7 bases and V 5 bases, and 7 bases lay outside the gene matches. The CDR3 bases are TGTGCCAGCAGTGCGACAGGGGCAGGACAGCCCCAGCATTTT. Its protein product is CASSATGAGQPQHF.

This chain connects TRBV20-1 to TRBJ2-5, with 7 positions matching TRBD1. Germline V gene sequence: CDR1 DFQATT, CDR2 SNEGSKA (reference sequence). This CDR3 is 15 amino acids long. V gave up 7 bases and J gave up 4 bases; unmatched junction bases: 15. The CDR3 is CSVIQYGPGGETQYF. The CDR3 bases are TGCAGTGTTATTCAATACGGACCAGGGGGAGAGACCCAGTACTTC.

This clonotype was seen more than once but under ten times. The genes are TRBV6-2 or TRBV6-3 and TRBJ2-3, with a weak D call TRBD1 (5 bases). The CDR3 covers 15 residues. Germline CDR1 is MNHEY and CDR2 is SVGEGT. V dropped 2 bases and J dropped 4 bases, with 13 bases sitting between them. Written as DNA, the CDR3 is TGTGCCAGCAGTTACCGGAGCCAGGGTGCAGATACGCAGTATTTT. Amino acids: CASSYRSQGADTQYF.

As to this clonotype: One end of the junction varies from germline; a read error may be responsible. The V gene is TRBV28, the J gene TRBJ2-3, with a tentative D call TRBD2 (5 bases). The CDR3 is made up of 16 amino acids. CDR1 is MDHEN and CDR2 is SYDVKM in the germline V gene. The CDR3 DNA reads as TGTGCCAGCAGTCCCCCCGGGTCTGGAGGTCACGATACGCAATATTTT. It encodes CASSPPGSGGHDTQYF.

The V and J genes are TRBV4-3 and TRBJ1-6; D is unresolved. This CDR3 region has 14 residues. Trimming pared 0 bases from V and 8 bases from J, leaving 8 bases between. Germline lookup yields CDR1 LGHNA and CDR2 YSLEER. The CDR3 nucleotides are TGCGCCAGCAGCCAAGAATTCCTAGATTCACCCCTCCACTTT. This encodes CASSQEFLDSPLHF.

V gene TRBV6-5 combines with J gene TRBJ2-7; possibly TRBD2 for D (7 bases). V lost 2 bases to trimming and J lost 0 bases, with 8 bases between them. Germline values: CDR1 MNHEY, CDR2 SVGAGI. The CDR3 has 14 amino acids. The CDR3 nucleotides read TGTGCCAGCAGTTACGGGGGGGCCTCCTACGAGCAGTACTTC. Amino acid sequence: CASSYGGASYEQYF.

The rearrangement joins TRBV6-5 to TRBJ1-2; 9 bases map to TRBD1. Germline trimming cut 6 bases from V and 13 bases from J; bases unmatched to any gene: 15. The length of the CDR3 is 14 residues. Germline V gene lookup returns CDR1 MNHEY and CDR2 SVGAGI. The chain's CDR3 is CASSNTGTGIPGTF. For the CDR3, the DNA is TGTGCCAGCAGCAACACCGGGACAGGGATTCCAGGCACCTTC.

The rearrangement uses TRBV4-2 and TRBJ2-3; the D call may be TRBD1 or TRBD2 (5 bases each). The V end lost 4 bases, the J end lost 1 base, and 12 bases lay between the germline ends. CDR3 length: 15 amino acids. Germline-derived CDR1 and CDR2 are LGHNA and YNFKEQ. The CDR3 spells CASSPRGRGTDTQYF. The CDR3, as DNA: TGTGCCAGCAGCCCTCGGGGCCGGGGCACAGATACGCAGTATTTT.

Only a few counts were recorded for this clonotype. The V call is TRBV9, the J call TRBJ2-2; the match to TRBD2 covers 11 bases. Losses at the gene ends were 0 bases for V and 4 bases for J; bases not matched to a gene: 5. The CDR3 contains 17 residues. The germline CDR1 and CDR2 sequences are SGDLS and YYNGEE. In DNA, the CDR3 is TGTGCCAGCAGCGTAGGGGCTAGCGGGGGGACCACCGGGGAGCTGTTTTTT. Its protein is CASSVGASGGTTGELFF.

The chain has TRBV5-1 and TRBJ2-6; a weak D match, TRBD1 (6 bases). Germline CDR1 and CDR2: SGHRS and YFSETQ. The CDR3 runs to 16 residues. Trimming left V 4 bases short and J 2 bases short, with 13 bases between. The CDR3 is CASSLEYRAGANVLTF. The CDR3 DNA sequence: TGCGCCAGCAGCCTAGAGTACAGGGCTGGGGCCAACGTCCTGACTTTC.

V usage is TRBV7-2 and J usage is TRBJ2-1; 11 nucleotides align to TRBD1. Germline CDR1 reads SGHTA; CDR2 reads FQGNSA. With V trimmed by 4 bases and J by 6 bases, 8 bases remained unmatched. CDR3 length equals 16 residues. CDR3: CASSSRTGGVSNEQFF. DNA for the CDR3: TGTGCCAGCAGCTCCCGGACAGGGGGCGTGAGCAATGAGCAGTTCTTC. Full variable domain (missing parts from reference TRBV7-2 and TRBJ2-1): GAGVSQSPSNKVTEKGKDVELRCDPISGHTALYWYRQSLGQGLEFLIYFQGNSAPDKSGLPSDRFSAERTGGSVSTLTIQRTQQEDSAVYLCASSSRTGGVSNEQFFGPGTRLTVL.

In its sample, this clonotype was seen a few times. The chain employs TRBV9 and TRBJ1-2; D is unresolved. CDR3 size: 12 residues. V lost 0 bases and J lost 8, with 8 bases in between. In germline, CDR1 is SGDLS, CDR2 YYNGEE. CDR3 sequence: CASSVAGRGYTF. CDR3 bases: TGTGCCAGCAGCGTAGCCGGGCGCGGCTACACCTTC.

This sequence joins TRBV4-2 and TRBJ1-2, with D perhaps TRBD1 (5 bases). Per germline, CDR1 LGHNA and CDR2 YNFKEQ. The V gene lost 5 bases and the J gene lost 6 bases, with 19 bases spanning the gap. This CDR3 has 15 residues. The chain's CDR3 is CASSSNPGPGHGYTF. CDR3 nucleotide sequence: TGTGCCAGCAGCTCTAACCCGGGACCGGGACATGGCTACACCTTC.

CDR3: CASSVSLAGGMQYF. The CDR3 coding sequence is TGTGCCAGCAGCGTAAGCCTAGCGGGGGGAATGCAGTACTTC. The rearrangement links TRBV9 to TRBJ2-7; TRBD2 agrees at 11 bases. J lost 9 bases, V lost 1 base, and 6 bases had no gene match. The CDR3 runs 14 residues. Germline V gene lookup returns CDR1 SGDLS and CDR2 YYNGEE.

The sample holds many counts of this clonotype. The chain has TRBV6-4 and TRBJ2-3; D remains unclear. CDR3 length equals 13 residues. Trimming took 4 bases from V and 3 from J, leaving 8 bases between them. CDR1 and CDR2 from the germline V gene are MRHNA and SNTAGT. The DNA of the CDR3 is TGTGCCAGCAGTGGGAACCCAACAGATACGCAGTATTTT. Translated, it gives CASSGNPTDTQYF.

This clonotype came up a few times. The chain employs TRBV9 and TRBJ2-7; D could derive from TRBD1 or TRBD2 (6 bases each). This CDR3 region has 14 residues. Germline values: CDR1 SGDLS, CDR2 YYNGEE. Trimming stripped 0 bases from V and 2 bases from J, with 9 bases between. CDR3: CASSVAGEAYEQYF. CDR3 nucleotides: TGTGCCAGCAGCGTAGCAGGGGAGGCCTACGAGCAGTACTTC.

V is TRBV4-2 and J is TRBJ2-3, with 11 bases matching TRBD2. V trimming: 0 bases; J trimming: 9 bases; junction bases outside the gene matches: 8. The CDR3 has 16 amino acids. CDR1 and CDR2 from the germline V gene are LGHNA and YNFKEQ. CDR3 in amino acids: CASSQESTSGGYTQYF. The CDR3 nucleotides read TGTGCCAGCAGCCAAGAGTCTACTAGCGGGGGCTACACGCAGTATTTT.

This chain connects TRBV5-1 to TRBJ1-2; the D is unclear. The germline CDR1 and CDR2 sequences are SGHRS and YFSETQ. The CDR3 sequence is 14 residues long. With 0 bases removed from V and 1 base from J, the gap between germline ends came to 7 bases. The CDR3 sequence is CASSLAPVNYGYTF. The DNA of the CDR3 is TGCGCCAGCAGCTTGGCCCCGGTTAACTATGGCTACACCTTC.

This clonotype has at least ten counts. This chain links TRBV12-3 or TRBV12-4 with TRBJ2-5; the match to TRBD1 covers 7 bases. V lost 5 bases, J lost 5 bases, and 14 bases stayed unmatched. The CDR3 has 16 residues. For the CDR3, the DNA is TGTGCCAGCAGTGAACCAACCGCCACAGGGGATGAGACCCAGTACTTC. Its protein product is CASSEPTATGDETQYF.

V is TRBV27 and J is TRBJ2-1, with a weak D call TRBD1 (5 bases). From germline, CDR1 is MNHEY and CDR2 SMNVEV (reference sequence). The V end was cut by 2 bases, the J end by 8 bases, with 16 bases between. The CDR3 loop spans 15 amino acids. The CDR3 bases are TGTGCCAGCAGTTTAGCAGGGTCCTCCGTTGATGAGCAGTTCTTC. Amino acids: CASSLAGSSVDEQFF.

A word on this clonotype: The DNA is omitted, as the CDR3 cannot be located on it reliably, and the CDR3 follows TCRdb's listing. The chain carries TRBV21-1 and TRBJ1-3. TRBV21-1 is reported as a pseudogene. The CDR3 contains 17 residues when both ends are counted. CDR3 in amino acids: CASSKVAEGSSGNTIYF.

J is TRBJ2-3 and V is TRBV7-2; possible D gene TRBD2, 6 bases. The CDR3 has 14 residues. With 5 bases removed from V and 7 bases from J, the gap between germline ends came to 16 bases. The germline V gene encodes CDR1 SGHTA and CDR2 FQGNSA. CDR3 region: CASSQAAGPNTQYF. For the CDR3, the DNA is TGTGCCAGCAGCCAGGCGGCGGGGCCTAATACGCAGTATTTT.

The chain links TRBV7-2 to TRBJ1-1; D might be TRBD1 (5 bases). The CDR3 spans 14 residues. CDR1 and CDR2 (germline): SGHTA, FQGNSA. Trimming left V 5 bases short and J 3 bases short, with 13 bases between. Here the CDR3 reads CASSPSWGDTEAFF. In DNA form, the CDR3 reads TGTGCCAGCAGCCCCTCATGGGGGGACACTGAAGCTTTCTTT.

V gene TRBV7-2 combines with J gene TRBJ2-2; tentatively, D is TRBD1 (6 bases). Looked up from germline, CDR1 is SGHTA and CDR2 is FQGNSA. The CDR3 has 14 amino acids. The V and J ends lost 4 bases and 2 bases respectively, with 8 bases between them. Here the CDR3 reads CASSSGTNTGELFF. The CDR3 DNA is TGTGCCAGCAGCTCCGGGACAAACACCGGGGAGCTGTTTTTT.

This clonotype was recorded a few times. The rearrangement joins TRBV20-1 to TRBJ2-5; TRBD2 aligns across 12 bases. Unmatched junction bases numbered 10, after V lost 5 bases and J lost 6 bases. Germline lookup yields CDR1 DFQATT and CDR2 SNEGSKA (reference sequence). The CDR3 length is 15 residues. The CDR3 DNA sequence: TGCAGTGCTGGACCTCTAGCGGGGGGGCCTCAGACCCAGTACTTC. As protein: CSAGPLAGGPQTQYF.

As DNA, the CDR3 is TGCAGCGTGGCTAGCGGGGGGTCCACCGGGGAGCTGTTTTTT. Translating it yields CSVASGGSTGELFF. This rearrangement joins TRBV29-1 to TRBJ2-2; 11 nucleotides agree with TRBD2. This CDR3 contains 14 residues. V shed 6 bases, J shed 4 bases, and the junction held 4 bases outside the gene matches. Germline V lookup: CDR1 SQVTM, CDR2 ANQGSEA.

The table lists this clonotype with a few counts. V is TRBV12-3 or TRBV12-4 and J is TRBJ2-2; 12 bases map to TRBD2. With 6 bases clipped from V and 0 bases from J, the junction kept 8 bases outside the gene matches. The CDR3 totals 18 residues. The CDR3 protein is CASRTSGGPDPNTGELFF. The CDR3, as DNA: TGTGCCAGCAGGACTAGCGGGGGACCAGATCCGAACACCGGGGAGCTGTTTTTT.